This TCR beta chain was sequenced for a study of early T cells in non-severe SARS-CoV-2 infection. Study overall: Sequencing used unsorted whole-blood bulk RNA, so chains lack pairing.

Study-level points and caveats: Anti-spike CD8 responses were favored in VDJdb matching, and private and CD4 specificities were missed.

Individual cDNA molecules received unique molecular identifiers during library preparation. TCRdb re-analysed the 5' RACE reads in MiXCR, keeping a single row per CDR3 protein. The sample consists of approximately 69,000 distinct CDR3 sequences, under 15% of them appearing once. Of note for this clonotype: Its antigen is unknown.

V shed 5 bases and J 12 bases; nucleotides not matched to a gene: 12. The CDR3 length is 13 residues. The V call is TRBV12-3 or TRBV12-4, the J call TRBJ1-2, with 7 bases matching TRBD1. The TCR sequence derives from an adult who was a healthcare worker with PCR-confirmed SARS-CoV-2 infection or an uninfected control (not recorded which). The input for sequencing was whole blood, taken at baseline. The CDR3 bases are TGTGCCAGCAGTCAGGAGGGGACAGCCCCTCACACCTTC. Protein product: CASSQEGTAPHTF.